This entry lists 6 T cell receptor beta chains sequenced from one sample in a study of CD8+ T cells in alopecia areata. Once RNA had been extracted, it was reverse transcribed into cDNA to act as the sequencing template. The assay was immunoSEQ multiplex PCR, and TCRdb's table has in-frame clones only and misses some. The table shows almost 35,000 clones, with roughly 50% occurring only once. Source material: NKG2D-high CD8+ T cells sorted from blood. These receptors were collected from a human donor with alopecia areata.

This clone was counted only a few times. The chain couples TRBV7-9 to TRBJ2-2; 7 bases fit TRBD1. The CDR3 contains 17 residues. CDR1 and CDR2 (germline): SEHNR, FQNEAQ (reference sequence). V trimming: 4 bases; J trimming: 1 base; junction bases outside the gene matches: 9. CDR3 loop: CASSSQDRAKNTGELFF. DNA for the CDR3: TGTGCCAGCAGCTCACAAGACAGGGCGAAGAACACCGGGGAGCTGTTTTTT.

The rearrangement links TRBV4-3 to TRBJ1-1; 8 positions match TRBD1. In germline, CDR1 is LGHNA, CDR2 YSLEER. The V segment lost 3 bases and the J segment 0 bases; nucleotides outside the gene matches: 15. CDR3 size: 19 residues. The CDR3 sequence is CASSHFRDRFDRMNTEAFF. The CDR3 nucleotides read TGCGCCAGCAGCCATTTCCGGGACAGGTTTGATCGTATGAACACTGAAGCTTTCTTT.

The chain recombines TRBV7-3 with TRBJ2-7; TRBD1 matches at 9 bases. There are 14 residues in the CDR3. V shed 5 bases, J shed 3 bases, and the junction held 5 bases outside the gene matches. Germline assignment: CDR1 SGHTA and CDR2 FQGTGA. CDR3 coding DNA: TGTGCCAGCAGCCTTGGGACAGGGAACTACGAGCAGTACTTC. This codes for CASSLGTGNYEQYF.

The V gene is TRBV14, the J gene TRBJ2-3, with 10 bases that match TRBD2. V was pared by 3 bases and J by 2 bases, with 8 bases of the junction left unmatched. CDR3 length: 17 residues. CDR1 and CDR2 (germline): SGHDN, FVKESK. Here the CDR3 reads CASSHPGTSVYTDTQYF. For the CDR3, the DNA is TGTGCCAGCAGCCACCCAGGGACTAGCGTCTACACAGATACGCAGTATTTT. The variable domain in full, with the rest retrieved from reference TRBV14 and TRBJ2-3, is EAGVTQFPSHSVIEKGQTVTLRCDPISGHDNLYWYRRVMGKEIKFLLHFVKESKQDESGMPNNRFLAERTGGTYSTLKVQPAELEDSGVYFCASSHPGTSVYTDTQYFGPGTRLTVL.

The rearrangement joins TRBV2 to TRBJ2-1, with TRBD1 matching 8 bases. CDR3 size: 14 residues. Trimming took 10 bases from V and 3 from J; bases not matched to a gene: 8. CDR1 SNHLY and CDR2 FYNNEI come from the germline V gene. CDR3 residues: CAKGGRGLYNEQFF. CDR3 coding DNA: TGTGCCAAGGGGGGCAGGGGGCTCTACAATGAGCAGTTCTTC.

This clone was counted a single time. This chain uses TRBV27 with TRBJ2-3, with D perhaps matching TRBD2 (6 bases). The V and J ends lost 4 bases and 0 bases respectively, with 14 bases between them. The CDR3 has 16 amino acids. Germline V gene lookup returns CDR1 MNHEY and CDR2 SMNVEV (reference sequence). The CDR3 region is CASSWDFFSSTDTQYF. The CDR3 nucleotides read TGTGCCAGCAGTTGGGACTTTTTTTCTAGCACAGATACGCAGTATTTT.